Shown below are 5 T cell receptor beta chains from a single sample sequenced in a study of cytomegalovirus exposure and HLA in healthy donors. Primers: 60 Vbeta forward and 13 Jbeta reverse. TCRdb keeps only in-frame clones here, not all; method: immunoSEQ multiplex PCR. Of 150,000 to 200,000 clones in the sample, around 79% were seen once. The source material was PBMCs. Receptors originate from a woman in her forties in good health and CMV-seronegative.

This chain joins TRBV5-1 and TRBJ2-7; TRBD2 is a possible D gene (6 bases). Germline V gene data show CDR1 as SGHRS and CDR2 as YFSETQ. The CDR3 runs 13 residues. The V and J ends lost 4 bases and 3 bases respectively, with 11 bases between them. The CDR3, as DNA: TGCGCCAGCAGCCTCGCGGGGAACTACGAGCAGTACTTC. Translating it yields CASSLAGNYEQYF.

The V gene is TRBV5-4, the J gene TRBJ2-3; no firm D call. V was trimmed by 4 bases and J by 2 bases, leaving 11 bases between them. CDR3 length: 14 residues. Germline assignment: CDR1 SGHNT and CDR2 YYREEE (reference sequence). CDR3 protein: CASSRSGITDTQYF. In nucleotides, the CDR3 is TGTGCCAGCAGCCGGTCAGGCATCACAGATACGCAGTATTTT.

The chain recombines TRBV29-1 with TRBJ2-5; 10 bases match TRBD1. TRBJ2-7 explains the end of the DNA better; the J call may be wrong. Germline loops: CDR1 SQVTM, CDR2 ANQGSEA. There are 14 residues in the CDR3. CDR3 amino acids: CSVVWTGGFYEQYF. CDR3 coding DNA: TGCAGCGTTGTATGGACAGGGGGGTTCTACGAGCAGTACTTC.

The gene calls are TRBV2 and TRBJ1-4; D is ambiguous. Germline V gene data show CDR1 as SNHLY and CDR2 as FYNNEI. Trimming cost V 1 base and J 13 bases, with 10 bases left between them. The CDR3 extends over 12 amino acids. CDR3 amino acids: CASSEVYRRLFF. The CDR3 DNA is TGTGCCAGCAGTGAAGTATACCGGAGACTGTTTTTT.

The chain couples TRBV18 to TRBJ2-7, with 9 nucleotides matching TRBD2. Trimming removed 2 bases from V and 7 bases from J; junction bases left unmatched: 6. Per the germline V gene, CDR1 is KGHSH and CDR2 is LQKENI. The CDR3 covers 14 residues. The CDR3 is CASSPSAGGNEQYF. CDR3 nucleotide sequence: TGTGCCAGCTCACCATCAGCGGGGGGTAATGAGCAGTACTTC.